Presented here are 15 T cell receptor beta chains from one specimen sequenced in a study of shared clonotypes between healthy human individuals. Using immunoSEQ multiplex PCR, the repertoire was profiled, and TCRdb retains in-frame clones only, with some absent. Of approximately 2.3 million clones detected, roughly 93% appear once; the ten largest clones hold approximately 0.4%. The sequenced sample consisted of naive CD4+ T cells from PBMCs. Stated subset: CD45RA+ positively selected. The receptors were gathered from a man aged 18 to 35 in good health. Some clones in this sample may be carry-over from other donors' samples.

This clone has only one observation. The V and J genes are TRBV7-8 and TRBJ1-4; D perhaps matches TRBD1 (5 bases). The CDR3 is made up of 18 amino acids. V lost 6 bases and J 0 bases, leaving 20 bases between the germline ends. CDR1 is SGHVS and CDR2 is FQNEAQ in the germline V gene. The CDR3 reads CASRSYRRGEATNEKLFF. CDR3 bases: TGTGCCAGCAGGTCCTATCGGCGGGGGGAGGCAACTAATGAAAAACTGTTTTTT.

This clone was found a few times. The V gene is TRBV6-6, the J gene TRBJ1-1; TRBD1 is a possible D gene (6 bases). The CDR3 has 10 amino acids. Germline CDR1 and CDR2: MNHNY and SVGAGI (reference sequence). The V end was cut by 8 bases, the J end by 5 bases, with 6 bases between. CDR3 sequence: CASGQTEAFF. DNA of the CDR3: TGTGCCAGCGGACAGACTGAAGCTTTCTTT.

The CDR3 nucleotides are TGTGCCATCAGTCTTCCCCGCCAGAAGGAGCAGTATTTT. Protein product: CAISLPRQKEQYF. This chain joins TRBV10-3 and TRBJ2-3; D is undetermined. The CDR3 runs 13 residues. The V end was cut by 5 bases, the J end by 11 bases, with 17 bases between. Germline CDR1 is ENHRY and CDR2 is SYGVKD.

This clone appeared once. CDR3 bases: TGTGCCAGCAGCCATACAGTGCGCCTTTTGTCTACAACAAGCCTTAGCACAGATACGCAGTATTTT. Protein sequence: CASSHTVRLLSTTSLSTDTQYF. The chain uses TRBV28 and TRBJ2-3; D is undetermined. The CDR3 runs to 22 residues. The V end was cut by 6 bases, the J end by 0 bases, with 34 bases between. In germline, CDR1 is MDHEN, CDR2 SYDVKM.

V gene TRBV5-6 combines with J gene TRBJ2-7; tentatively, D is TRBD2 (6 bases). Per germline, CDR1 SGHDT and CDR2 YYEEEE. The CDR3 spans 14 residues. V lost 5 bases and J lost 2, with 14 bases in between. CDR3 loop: CASSFPGEAYEQYF. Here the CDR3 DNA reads TGTGCCAGCAGTTTCCCGGGAGAAGCCTACGAGCAGTACTTC.

The CDR3 reads CASSLVGGPVSGNTIYF. CDR3 bases: TGTGCCAGCAGTTTAGTTGGCGGCCCGGTCTCTGGAAACACCATATATTTT. The chain joins TRBV27 to TRBJ1-3, with D uncertain. This CDR3 has 17 residues. Germline CDR1 and CDR2: MNHEY and SMNVEV (reference sequence). With 2 bases removed from V and 0 bases from J, the gap between germline ends came to 14 bases.

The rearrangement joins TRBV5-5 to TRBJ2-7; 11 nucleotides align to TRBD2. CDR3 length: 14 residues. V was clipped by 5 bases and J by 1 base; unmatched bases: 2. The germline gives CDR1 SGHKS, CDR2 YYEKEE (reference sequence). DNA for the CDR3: TGTGCCAGCAGTTTAGCGGGAGGGTCCTACGAGCAGTACTTC. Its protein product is CASSLAGGSYEQYF.

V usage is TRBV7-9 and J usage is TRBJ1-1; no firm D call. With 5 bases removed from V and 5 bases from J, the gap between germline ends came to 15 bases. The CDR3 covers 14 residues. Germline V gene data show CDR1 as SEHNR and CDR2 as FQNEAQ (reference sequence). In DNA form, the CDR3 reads TGTGCCAGCAGCCCAGTCGCGAGAGGTACTGAAGCTTTCTTT. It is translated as CASSPVARGTEAFF. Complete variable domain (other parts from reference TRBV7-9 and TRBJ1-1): DTGVSQNPRHKITKRGQNVTFRCDPISEHNRLYWYRQTLGQGPEFLTYFQNEAQLEKSRLLSDRFSAERPKGSFSTLEIQRTEQGDSAMYLCASSPVARGTEAFFGQGTRLTVV.

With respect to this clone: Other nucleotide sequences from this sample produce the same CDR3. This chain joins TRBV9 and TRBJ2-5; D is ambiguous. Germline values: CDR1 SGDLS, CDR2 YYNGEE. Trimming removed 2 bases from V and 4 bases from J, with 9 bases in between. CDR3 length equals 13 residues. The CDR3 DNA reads TGTGCCAGCAGCGTTAGGGATAGAGAGACCCAGTACTTC. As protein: CASSVRDRETQYF.

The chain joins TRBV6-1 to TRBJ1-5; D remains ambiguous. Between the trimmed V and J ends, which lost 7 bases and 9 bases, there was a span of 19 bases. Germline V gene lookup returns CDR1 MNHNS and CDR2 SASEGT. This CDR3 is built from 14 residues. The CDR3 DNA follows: TGTGCCAGCATGTCGGGCCTCTTGTCGGGGCCCCAGCATTTT. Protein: CASMSGLLSGPQHF.

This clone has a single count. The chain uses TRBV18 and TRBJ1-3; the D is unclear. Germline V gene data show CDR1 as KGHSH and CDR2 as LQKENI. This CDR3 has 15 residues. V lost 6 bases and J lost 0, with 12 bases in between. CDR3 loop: CASSPRANSGNTIYF. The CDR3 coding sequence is TGTGCCAGCTCTCCCCGGGCCAACTCTGGAAACACCATATATTTT.

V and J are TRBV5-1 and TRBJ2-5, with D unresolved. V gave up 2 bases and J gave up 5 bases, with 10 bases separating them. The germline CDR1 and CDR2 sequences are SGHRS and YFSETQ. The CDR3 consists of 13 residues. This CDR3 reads CASSFHRRETQYF. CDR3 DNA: TGCGCCAGCAGCTTCCACAGAAGGGAGACCCAGTACTTC.

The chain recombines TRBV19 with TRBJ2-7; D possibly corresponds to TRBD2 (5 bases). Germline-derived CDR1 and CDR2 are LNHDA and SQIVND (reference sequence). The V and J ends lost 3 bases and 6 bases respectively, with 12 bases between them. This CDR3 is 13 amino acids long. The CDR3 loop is CASSIPGGFEQYF. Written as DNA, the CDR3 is TGTGCCAGTAGTATCCCAGGAGGCTTCGAGCAGTACTTC.

CDR3 bases: TGTGCTAGTGGAGTCCGGGACGGGGGGACCCAGTACTTC. Translating it yields CASGVRDGGTQYF. The genes are TRBV12-5 and TRBJ2-5, with a weak D call TRBD2 (6 bases). Germline V gene sequence: CDR1 LGHNT, CDR2 FRNRAP. Trimming removed 6 bases from V and 7 bases from J, with 15 bases in between. This CDR3 has 13 amino acids.

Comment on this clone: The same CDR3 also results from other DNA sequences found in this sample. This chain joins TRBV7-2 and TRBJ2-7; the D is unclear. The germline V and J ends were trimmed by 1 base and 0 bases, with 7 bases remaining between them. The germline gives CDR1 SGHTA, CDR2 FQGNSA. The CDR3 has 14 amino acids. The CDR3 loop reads CASSLDRSSYEQYF. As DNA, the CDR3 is TGTGCCAGCAGCTTAGACCGAAGCTCCTACGAGCAGTACTTC. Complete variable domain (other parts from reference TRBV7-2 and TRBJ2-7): GAGVSQSPSNKVTEKGKDVELRCDPISGHTALYWYRQSLGQGLEFLIYFQGNSAPDKSGLPSDRFSAERTGGSVSTLTIQRTQQEDSAVYLCASSLDRSSYEQYFGPGTRLTVT.